This T cell receptor (beta chain) appears in the sequencing data of a study of T and B cells in COVID-19 patients. On the study more broadly: Critical illness requiring mechanical ventilation or extracorporeal membrane oxygenation affected three fifths of the roughly 20 active-infection patients. In the active-infection cohort, about 90% of the roughly 20 patients had comorbidities linked to unfavorable COVID-19 outcome.

Multiplex PCR with BIOMED2 TRB-A/B primer pools amplified TRB rearrangements. MiXCR, run by TCRdb on the multiplex PCR reads, gives a single entry per CDR3 protein. The sample carries roughly 5,400 distinct CDR3 sequences, 25% to 30% recorded once. At least ten counts were recorded for this clonotype. As yet, its antigen is unknown. Study-wide results and caveats: Clonality of TRB repertoires was high in active COVID-19; recovery brought above-healthy diversity and richness. Early severe-case samples and blood from mildly ill patients during symptoms were in short supply.

Each TRB amplification used about 220-500 ng of genomic DNA from blood. CDR3 length equals 14 residues. Between the trimmed V and J ends, which lost 4 bases and 0 bases, there was a span of 9 bases. CDR1 is SGHRS, CDR2 YFSETQ, per germline. The sequenced material came from blood. The origin of this receptor is a human donor with active COVID-19. J is TRBJ2-3 and V is TRBV5-1; D is undetermined. In nucleotides, the CDR3 is TGCGCCAGCAGCATCAGTTCTAGCACAGATACGCAGTATTTT. It codes for CASSISSSTDTQYF. Complete variable domain (other parts from reference TRBV5-1 and TRBJ2-3): KAGVTQTPRYLIKTRGQQVTLSCSPISGHRSVSWYQQTPGQGLQFLFEYFSETQRNKGNFPGRFSGRQFSNSRSEMNVSTLELGDSALYLCASSISSSTDTQYFGPGTRLTVL.